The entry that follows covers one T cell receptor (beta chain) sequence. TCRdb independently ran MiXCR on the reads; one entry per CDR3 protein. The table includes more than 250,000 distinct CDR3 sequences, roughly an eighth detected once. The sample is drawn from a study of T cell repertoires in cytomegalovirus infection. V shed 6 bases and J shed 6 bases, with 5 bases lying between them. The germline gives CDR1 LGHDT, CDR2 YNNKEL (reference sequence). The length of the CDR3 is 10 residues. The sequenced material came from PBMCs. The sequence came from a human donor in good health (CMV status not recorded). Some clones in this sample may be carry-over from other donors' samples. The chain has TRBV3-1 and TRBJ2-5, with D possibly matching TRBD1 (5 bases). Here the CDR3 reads CASRGQTQYF. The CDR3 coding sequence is TGTGCCAGCAGGGGGCAGACCCAGTACTTC.